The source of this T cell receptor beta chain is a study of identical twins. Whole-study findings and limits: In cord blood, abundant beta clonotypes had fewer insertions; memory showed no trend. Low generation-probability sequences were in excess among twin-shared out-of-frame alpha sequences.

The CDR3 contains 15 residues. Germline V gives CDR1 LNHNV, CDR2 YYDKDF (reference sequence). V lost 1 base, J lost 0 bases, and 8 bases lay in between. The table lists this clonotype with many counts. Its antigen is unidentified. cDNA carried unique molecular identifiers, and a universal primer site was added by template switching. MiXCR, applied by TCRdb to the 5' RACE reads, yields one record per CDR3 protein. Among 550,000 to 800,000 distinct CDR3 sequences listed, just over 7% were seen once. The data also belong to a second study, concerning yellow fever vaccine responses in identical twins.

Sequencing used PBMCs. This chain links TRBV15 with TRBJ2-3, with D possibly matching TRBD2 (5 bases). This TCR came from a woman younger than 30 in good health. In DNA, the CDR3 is TGTGCCACCAGCAGAGGACGGGGAAGCACAGATACGCAGTATTTT. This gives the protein CATSRGRGSTDTQYF.